This TCR beta chain was retrieved from a study of T cell responses to AZD1222 COVID-19 vaccine. Study observations and caveats: A mostly white British donor set with more females was recruited, and clonal diversity was possibly underestimated. Targets within unmutated variant regions were reportedly found for nearly half of spike-specific TCRs.

Data came from immunoSEQ multiplex PCR; TCRdb stores just in-frame clones and leaves some out. Of 77,000 or so clones in the sample, around 88% are singletons; the top ten hold approximately 19%. Points on this clone: Its antigen is still unknown.

The receptor was isolated from an adult in good health. The specimen comprised peripheral blood, sampled on day 0 of AZD1222 vaccination.

CDR3 sequence: CASSQSPVSSIGRENYGYTF. The CDR3 region has the DNA TGCGCCAGCAGTCAATCGCCCGTCTCCTCCATCGGCAGGGAGAACTATGGCTACACCTTC. The V call is TRBV23-1, the J call TRBJ1-2; maybe TRBD1 (5 bases). TRBV23-1 is recorded as an ORF, its role being uncertain. The germline V and J ends were trimmed by 0 bases and 2 bases, with 25 bases remaining between them. The CDR3 runs 20 residues.